The 4 T cell receptor beta chains below come from one sample, sequenced in a study of T cell responses to AZD1222 COVID-19 vaccine. Using immunoSEQ multiplex PCR, the repertoire was profiled, and TCRdb retains in-frame clones only, with some absent. This table holds more than 95,000 clones, roughly nine tenths found once. Material: peripheral blood, obtained on day 0 of AZD1222 vaccination. These receptors all come from an adult in good health.

V gene TRBV7-8 combines with J gene TRBJ1-1; D possibly corresponds to TRBD1 (5 bases). The germline gives CDR1 SGHVS, CDR2 FQNEAQ. The CDR3 is 12 amino acids. Trimming pared 5 bases from V and 11 bases from J, leaving 15 bases between. The CDR3 sequence: CASSPGKGMAFF. For the CDR3, the DNA is TGTGCCAGCAGCCCAGGGAAGGGGATGGCTTTCTTT.

This clone was detected only a few times. The CDR3 nucleotides read TGTGCCAGCAGCCAGAAGGACCCCCGCAATGAGCAGTTCTTC. Protein product: CASSQKDPRNEQFF. This rearrangement joins TRBV11-2 to TRBJ2-1; D call uncertain. Germline V CDR1 and CDR2: SGHAT, FQNNGV. CDR3 length: 14 residues. V was cut by 5 bases and J by 6 bases, with 14 bases left in between.

The chain is built from TRBV7-3 and TRBJ2-7; TRBD1 is a possible D gene (5 bases). This CDR3 is built from 14 residues. Trimming took off 5 bases at V and 2 bases at J, with 13 bases between the two ends. CDR1 and CDR2 from the germline V gene are SGHTA and FQGTGA. The CDR3 DNA reads TGTGCCAGCAGCCGTACAGGAGTCGCCTACGAGCAGTACTTC. Protein product: CASSRTGVAYEQYF.

The V gene is TRBV30, the J gene TRBJ2-5, with 10 bases lining up with TRBD2. Germline V gene sequence: CDR1 GTSNPN, CDR2 SVGIG (reference sequence). CDR3 length: 15 residues. V was pared by 2 bases and J by 4 bases, with 7 bases of the junction left unmatched. CDR3 sequence (DNA): TGTGCCTGGAGTCCAGACATAGCGGGAGGAGAGACCCAGTACTTC. Protein product: CAWSPDIAGGETQYF.